Shown below are 27 T cell receptor beta chains from a single sample sequenced in a study of blood T cell repertoires in COVID-19. Data came from immunoSEQ multiplex PCR; TCRdb stores just in-frame clones and leaves some out. The data contain tens of thousands of clones, about 85% of them seen just once; the ten biggest clones take up 10% to 15%. Input material: peripheral blood. The receptor set was obtained from a human donor in a cohort sampled during active COVID-19.

A few counts support this clone. The rearrangement links TRBV3-1 (or the pseudogene TRBV3-2) to TRBJ2-1, with D perhaps matching TRBD2 (6 bases). The CDR3 contains 15 residues. Germline CDR1 is LGHDT and CDR2 is YNNKEL (reference sequence). The V end lost 3 bases, the J end lost 7 bases, and 16 bases lay between the germline ends. The CDR3 DNA reads as TGTGCCAGCAGCCATAAACGCGGGGCGGGGAATGAGCAGTTCTTC. Residues: CASSHKRGAGNEQFF.

This chain connects TRBV28 to TRBJ1-2, with unresolved D. The V gene's germline CDR1 is MDHEN and CDR2 SYDVKM. Between the trimmed V and J ends, which lost 2 bases and 0 bases, there was a span of 7 bases. CDR3 size: 14 residues. CDR3 loop: CASSLIGANYGYTF. DNA for the CDR3: TGTGCCAGCAGTTTAATCGGGGCTAACTATGGCTACACCTTC.

The count of this clone is one. V is TRBV11-1 and J is TRBJ2-1; maybe TRBD1 (6 bases). Germline V CDR1 and CDR2: SGHAT, FQDESV (reference sequence). The V end was cut by 5 bases, the J end by 5 bases, with 13 bases between. The CDR3 covers 14 residues. The CDR3 region is CASSQAGVNNEQFF. The DNA of the CDR3 is TGTGCCAGCAGCCAGGCAGGGGTGAACAATGAGCAGTTCTTC.

The rearrangement links TRBV3-1 (or the pseudogene TRBV3-2) to TRBJ1-3, with unresolved D. The germline CDR1 and CDR2 sequences are LGHDT and YNNKEL (reference sequence). V gave up 6 bases and J gave up 0 bases, with 9 bases separating them. The CDR3 extends over 14 amino acids. Here the CDR3 reads CASSTTASGNTIYF. DNA of the CDR3: TGTGCCAGCAGTACCACAGCCTCTGGAAACACCATATATTTT.

This rearrangement joins TRBV10-1 to TRBJ1-2; D might be TRBD1 (5 bases). Trimming shortened V by 0 bases and J by 8 bases, and 10 bases separated the two germline ends. The CDR3 has 13 residues. Germline V gene sequence: CDR1 WNHNN, CDR2 SYGVQD (reference sequence). In nucleotides, the CDR3 is TGCGCCAGCAGTGAGTCGAGGGGAGGAGGCTACACCTTC. Translated: CASSESRGGGYTF.

The chain is built from TRBV7-3 and TRBJ2-7, with TRBD1 as a possible D gene (6 bases). This CDR3 region has 15 residues. Germline V gives CDR1 SGHTA, CDR2 FQGTGA. With 5 bases removed from V and 5 bases from J, the gap between germline ends came to 19 bases. The CDR3 spells CASSETGTSLHEQYF. In nucleotides, the CDR3 is TGTGCCAGCAGCGAAACCGGGACAAGCCTCCACGAGCAGTACTTC.

CDR3 sequence reads: CASSWGGFHNEQFF. DNA of the CDR3: TGTGCCAGCAGCTGGGGGGGGTTCCACAATGAGCAGTTCTTC. This chain connects TRBV7-9 to TRBJ2-1; 7 positions agree with TRBD2. The V gene end was trimmed by 4 bases and the J gene end by 5 bases; junction bases not matched to a gene: 5. Germline V gives CDR1 SEHNR, CDR2 FQNEAQ (reference sequence). The CDR3 contains 14 residues. Full variable domain (rest looked up from reference TRBV7-9 and TRBJ2-1): DTGVSQNPRHKITKRGQNVTFRCDPISEHNRLYWYRQTLGQGPEFLTYFQNEAQLEKSRLLSDRFSAERPKGSFSTLEIQRTEQGDSAMYLCASSWGGFHNEQFFGPGTRLTVL.

This clone turned up a few times. V usage is TRBV5-3 and J usage is TRBJ1-2; TRBD1 matches at 7 bases. TRBV5-3 falls under the ORF class, with uncertain function. V was pared by 4 bases and J by 1 base, with 16 bases of the junction left unmatched. CDR3 length equals 18 residues. For the CDR3, the DNA is TGTGCCAGAAGCAAGGGGGCCCGACAGGGCACGGTTAACTATGGCTACACCTTC. The encoded protein is CARSKGARQGTVNYGYTF.

V usage is TRBV5-5 and J usage is TRBJ2-7; D is ambiguous. CDR1 is SGHKS and CDR2 is YYEKEE in the germline V gene (reference sequence). Trimming removed 0 bases at V and 0 bases at J, with 13 bases between. The CDR3 covers 16 residues. The chain's CDR3 is CASSLVWAGSSYEQYF. For the CDR3, the DNA is TGTGCCAGCAGCTTGGTGTGGGCAGGTTCCTCCTACGAGCAGTACTTC. Together with reference TRBV5-5 and TRBJ2-7, the CDR3 gives the full variable domain: DAGVTQSPTHLIKTRGQQVTLRCSPISGHKSVSWYQQVLGQGPQFIFQYYEKEERGRGNFPDRFSARQFPNYSSELNVNALLLGDSALYLCASSLVWAGSSYEQYFGPGTRLTVT.

The rearrangement uses TRBV5-1 and TRBJ2-7; 11 positions match TRBD1. Germline V gene data show CDR1 as SGHRS and CDR2 as YFSETQ. Losses at the gene ends were 3 bases for V and 7 bases for J; bases not matched to a gene: 9. The CDR3 extends over 15 amino acids. Written as DNA, the CDR3 is TGCGCCAGCAGCTCTCAGCGGGACAGGGGGGAGGAGCAGTACTTC. This codes for CASSSQRDRGEEQYF. The whole variable domain, remainder taken from reference TRBV5-1 and TRBJ2-7, is KAGVTQTPRYLIKTRGQQVTLSCSPISGHRSVSWYQQTPGQGLQFLFEYFSETQRNKGNFPGRFSGRQFSNSRSEMNVSTLELGDSALYLCASSSQRDRGEEQYFGPGTRLTVT.

The chain has TRBV7-9 and TRBJ2-3, with 8 bases matching TRBD2. Germline CDR1 SEHNR, CDR2 FQNEAQ (reference sequence). CDR3 length: 16 amino acids. V was clipped by 5 bases and J by 2 bases; unmatched bases: 9. CDR3 in amino acids: CASSLSGTSPTDTQYF. CDR3 nucleotide sequence: TGTGCCAGCAGCCTATCCGGGACTAGTCCCACAGATACGCAGTATTTT.

This clone has more than one count but fewer than ten. The rearrangement joins TRBV5-4 to TRBJ2-3; TRBD1 agrees at 10 bases. V lost 8 bases and J lost 8; bases outside the gene matches: 11. There are 14 residues in the CDR3. The germline CDR1 and CDR2 sequences are SGHNT and YYREEE (reference sequence). CDR3 in amino acids: CASGQTGGRGTQYF. The CDR3 DNA sequence: TGTGCCAGTGGCCAGACAGGGGGCAGGGGTACGCAGTATTTT.

This rearrangement joins TRBV15 to TRBJ2-6; TRBD2 matches at 13 bases. Germline trimming cut 5 bases from V and 0 bases from J; bases unmatched to any gene: 4. The CDR3 has 18 amino acids. Per the germline V gene, CDR1 is LNHNV and CDR2 is YYDKDF (reference sequence). CDR3 DNA sequence: TGTGCCACCAGCTCCTGGACTAGCGGGGGCTCTGGGGCCAACGTCCTGACTTTC. Protein sequence: CATSSWTSGGSGANVLTF.

This chain uses TRBV2 with TRBJ1-2; weak D call: TRBD1 (5 bases). The CDR3 sequence is 15 residues long. CDR1 and CDR2 (germline): SNHLY, FYNNEI. V lost 1 base, J lost 8 bases, and 17 bases lay in between. The CDR3 here is CASSEGLGVRWGYTF. The CDR3 bases are TGTGCCAGCAGTGAAGGACTAGGGGTCCGCTGGGGCTACACCTTC.

J is TRBJ2-7 and V is TRBV4-1, with 8 nucleotides matching TRBD1. The CDR3 runs to 15 residues. Looked up from germline, CDR1 is MGHRA and CDR2 is YSYEKL. Trimming took 1 base from V and 2 from J; bases not matched to a gene: 4. The CDR3 loop reads CASSQGRTGTYEQYF. The CDR3, as DNA: TGCGCCAGCAGCCAAGGCAGGACAGGGACCTACGAGCAGTACTTC.

The chain couples TRBV7-6 to TRBJ2-7, with TRBD2 matching 7 bases. Germline CDR1 and CDR2: SGHVS and FNYEAQ. With V trimmed by 5 bases and J by 0 bases, 13 bases remained unmatched. The CDR3 extends over 17 amino acids. CDR3 region: CASSPTRARGGSYEQYF. DNA of the CDR3: TGTGCCAGCAGCCCCACCCGAGCTCGCGGGGGCTCCTACGAGCAGTACTTC.

V usage is TRBV29-1 and J usage is TRBJ1-3; 10 bases line up with TRBD1. V lost 1 base to trimming and J lost 1 base; unmatched junction nucleotides: 1. Per germline, CDR1 SQVTM and CDR2 ANQGSEA. CDR3 length: 15 amino acids. CDR3 sequence reads: CSVEGQGASGNTIYF. The DNA for the CDR3 is TGCAGCGTTGAAGGACAGGGGGCGTCTGGAAACACCATATATTTT.

This chain joins TRBV5-1 and TRBJ2-5, with D maybe TRBD1 (6 bases). This CDR3 contains 13 residues. V was shortened by 2 bases and J by 5 bases, with 10 bases between the two germline ends. Germline lookup yields CDR1 SGHRS and CDR2 YFSETQ. In nucleotides, the CDR3 is TGCGCCAGCAGCTTACAGGGCCGGGAGACCCAGTACTTC. This codes for CASSLQGRETQYF. Using reference TRBV5-1 and TRBJ2-5 for the parts outside the CDR3, the full variable domain is KAGVTQTPRYLIKTRGQQVTLSCSPISGHRSVSWYQQTPGQGLQFLFEYFSETQRNKGNFPGRFSGRQFSNSRSEMNVSTLELGDSALYLCASSLQGRETQYFGPGTRLLVL.

In this sample, this clone turned up once. J is TRBJ2-3 and V is TRBV5-1, with TRBD1 identical over 9 bases. The CDR3 contains 17 residues. The J segment lost 3 bases and the V segment lost 0 bases, leaving 8 bases of the junction unmatched. CDR1 is SGHRS and CDR2 is YFSETQ in the germline V gene. This CDR3 reads CASSLGRRDRVTDTQYF. CDR3 DNA: TGCGCCAGCAGCTTGGGGCGGCGGGACAGGGTAACAGATACGCAGTATTTT.

The chain combines TRBV6-5 with TRBJ1-5, with a weak D call TRBD1 (5 bases). CDR1 and CDR2 from the germline V gene are MNHEY and SVGAGI. This CDR3 contains 14 residues. Trimming took 5 bases from V and 7 from J, leaving 15 bases between them. CDR3: CASSPGGGSQPQHF. As DNA, the CDR3 is TGTGCCAGCAGTCCCGGGGGGGGGAGCCAGCCCCAGCATTTT.

This clone showed up just a few times. The chain links TRBV5-4 to TRBJ2-1, with TRBD2 identical over 9 bases. The CDR3 has 18 residues. With 0 bases clipped from V and 4 bases from J, the junction kept 11 bases outside the gene matches. Germline-derived CDR1 and CDR2 are SGHNT and YYREEE (reference sequence). CDR3 sequence (DNA): TGTGCCAGCAGCTTGGGCGCGGGGGGGGACCCTCTATACAATGAGCAGTTCTTC. It is translated as CASSLGAGGDPLYNEQFF.

The V gene is TRBV27, the J gene TRBJ2-7; D is possibly TRBD1 (7 bases). V shed 4 bases and J shed 3 bases, with 13 bases lying between them. From germline, CDR1 is MNHEY and CDR2 SMNVEV (reference sequence). The CDR3 length is 14 residues. This CDR3 reads CASSSAGQHYEQYF. The CDR3 coding sequence is TGTGCCAGCAGTTCCGCGGGACAGCACTACGAGCAGTACTTC.

This clone occurred a few times. The gene calls are TRBV4-1 and TRBJ2-5, with D tentatively TRBD2 (6 bases). The V gene lost 4 bases and the J gene lost 2 bases, with 8 bases spanning the gap. Germline V gene lookup returns CDR1 MGHRA and CDR2 YSYEKL. There are 13 residues in the CDR3. CDR3 loop: CASSPAGQETQYF. The CDR3 DNA reads as TGCGCCAGCAGCCCTGCGGGGCAAGAGACCCAGTACTTC.

The chain is built from TRBV5-4 and TRBJ2-7; TRBD2 agrees at 7 bases. CDR3 length: 15 amino acids. Per the germline V gene, CDR1 is SGHNT and CDR2 is YYREEE (reference sequence). V trimming: 0 bases; J trimming: 2 bases; junction bases outside the gene matches: 5. The CDR3 region is CASSLAWGTTYEQYF. Written as DNA, the CDR3 is TGTGCCAGCAGCTTGGCCTGGGGGACTACCTACGAGCAGTACTTC.

The CDR3 nucleotides read TGTGCCAGCAGCGCGGGGCTGGGACTCCTCCACTTT. It encodes CASSAGLGLLHF. The J gene is TRBJ1-6, the V gene TRBV9; tentatively, D is TRBD1 (5 bases). Germline CDR1 and CDR2: SGDLS and YYNGEE. The CDR3 extends over 12 amino acids. V was pared by 3 bases and J by 15 bases, with 13 bases between.

This chain links TRBV9 with TRBJ2-6, with D possibly being TRBD2 (5 bases). V lost 0 bases and J 0 bases, leaving 16 bases between the germline ends. Germline CDR1 is SGDLS and CDR2 is YYNGEE. This CDR3 is built from 19 residues. This CDR3 is CASSVALTTSSSGANVLTF. CDR3 nucleotide sequence: TGTGCCAGCAGCGTAGCTCTGACTACCTCTAGCTCTGGGGCCAACGTCCTGACTTTC.

This clone showed up just once. The chain joins TRBV6-6 to TRBJ2-3, with D unclear. V gave up 5 bases and J gave up 5 bases, with 14 bases separating them. Germline V lookup: CDR1 MNHNY, CDR2 SVGAGI (reference sequence). CDR3 length: 14 residues. The CDR3 nucleotides are TGTGCCAGCAGTCCCCTCCGGGTAGTAGATACGCAGTATTTT. Protein product: CASSPLRVVDTQYF.